This TCR beta chain originates from a study of T-cell reconstitution after alpha-beta-depleted transplantation in children. Study conclusions and caveats: Some patients' high day-60 TCRbeta diversity was attributed to recipient cells surviving conditioning. Newly produced T cells mostly accounted for T-cell counts and diversity one year post-transplant.

The TCRbeta library was prepared with unique molecular identifiers. TCRdb ran MiXCR on the PCR reads and lists one entry per CDR3 protein. This sample carries approximately 170,000 distinct CDR3 sequences, 11% of them seen once, and the ten largest clones take 13%. CDR1 and CDR2 from the germline V gene are MNHEY and SMNVEV (reference sequence). The CDR3 is 15 residues long. This clonotype was seen more than once but under ten times. Its antigen is not identified. This may stem from a read error, because a much larger clone lies one nucleotide away. The chain combines TRBV27 with TRBJ1-2; 8 bases line up with TRBD1. The sequence came from a boy aged 2-9 years with acute myeloid leukemia, due to receive a stem cell transplant. The material sequenced was PBMCs, taken before TCRalphabeta/CD19-depleted stem cell transplant. The CDR3 nucleotides are TGTGCCAGCAGCTTAGGGTACAGGGGGAACTATGGCGACACCTTC. It yields the protein CASSLGYRGNYGDTF.